These 28 T cell receptor beta chains share one sample of origin, sequenced in a study of follicular helper T cells after annual influenza vaccination. The repertoire was sequenced with immunoSEQ multiplex PCR; TCRdb's copy has only in-frame clones and lacks some. The data hold about 11,000 clones, with over 80% observed a single time. Sequencing was performed on CXCR5- memory CD4+ T cells sorted from blood, taken 6 weeks after influenza vaccination. All receptors derive from an adult who received the influenza vaccine.

CDR3 region: CASTTVRGREETQYF. For the CDR3, the DNA is TGTGCCAGCACCACAGTTCGGGGAAGAGAAGAGACCCAGTACTTC. V gene TRBV11-2 combines with J gene TRBJ2-5; a possible D gene is TRBD2 (5 bases). The germline CDR1 and CDR2 sequences are SGHAT and FQNNGV. The CDR3 covers 15 residues. Trimming removed 7 bases from V and 3 bases from J, with 18 bases in between.

This clone was observed a few times. This chain connects TRBV30 to TRBJ1-5; D gene ambiguous. With 2 bases removed from V and 7 bases from J, the gap between germline ends came to 12 bases. Germline CDR1 GTSNPN, CDR2 SVGIG (reference sequence). The CDR3 covers 13 residues. This CDR3 is CAWSLGSRQPQHF. DNA for the CDR3: TGTGCCTGGAGTCTAGGAAGCCGGCAGCCCCAGCATTTT.

This clone was observed a single time. This chain connects TRBV5-4 to TRBJ1-6; a weak D match, TRBD1 (5 bases). The CDR3 sequence is 16 residues long. Germline-derived CDR1 and CDR2 are SGHNT and YYREEE (reference sequence). V lost 0 bases and J lost 2, with 9 bases in between. The CDR3: CASSLGGFTYNSPLHF. CDR3 in DNA: TGTGCCAGCAGCTTGGGGGGGTTCACCTATAATTCACCCCTCCACTTT. Combining the CDR3 with reference TRBV5-4 and TRBJ1-6 gives the whole variable domain ETGVTQSPTHLIKTRGQQVTLRCSSQSGHNTVSWYQQALGQGPQFIFQYYREEENGRGNFPPRFSGLQFPNYSSELNVNALELDDSALYLCASSLGGFTYNSPLHFGNGTRLTVT.

This rearrangement joins TRBV18 to TRBJ2-5; unclear D gene. Per the germline V gene, CDR1 is KGHSH and CDR2 is LQKENI. Trimming shortened V by 3 bases and J by 2 bases, and 13 bases separated the two germline ends. CDR3 length equals 15 residues. The CDR3 region is CASSPRLAEQETQYF. The CDR3, as DNA: TGTGCCAGCTCACCGCGCCTGGCGGAGCAAGAGACCCAGTACTTC.

The chain links TRBV19 to TRBJ2-5, with D perhaps matching TRBD1 or TRBD2 (5 bases each). The CDR3 spans 14 residues. Germline CDR1 is LNHDA and CDR2 is SQIVND (reference sequence). Between the trimmed V and J ends, which lost 4 bases and 5 bases, there was a span of 14 bases. The CDR3 is CASSRNGAKETQYF. As DNA, the CDR3 is TGTGCCAGTAGTAGAAACGGGGCAAAGGAGACCCAGTACTTC.

This chain joins TRBV7-3 and TRBJ2-5, with TRBD1 matching 10 bases. Looked up from germline, CDR1 is SGHTA and CDR2 is FQGTGA. Trimming cost V 1 base and J 3 bases; bases outside gene matches: 2. This CDR3 comprises 15 residues. The DNA for the CDR3 is TGTGCCAGCAGCTTAAGAGGGACAGGGGAAGAGACCCAGTACTTC. This translates into CASSLRGTGEETQYF.

This CDR3 is CASSPTSASSYNEQFF. CDR3 bases: TGTGCCAGCAGCCCTACTAGCGCAAGCTCCTACAATGAGCAGTTCTTC. V usage is TRBV7-7 and J usage is TRBJ2-1; 7 positions match TRBD2. Germline trimming cut 5 bases from V and 0 bases from J; bases unmatched to any gene: 7. The CDR3 extends over 16 amino acids. Germline lookup yields CDR1 SSHAT and CDR2 FNYEAQ (reference sequence). Based on the CDR3 plus reference TRBV7-7 and TRBJ2-1, the full variable domain is GAGVSQSPRYKVTKRGQDVTLRCDPISSHATLYWYQQALGQGPEFLTYFNYEAQPDKSGLPSDRFSAERPEGSISTLTIQRTEQRDSAMYRCASSPTSASSYNEQFFGPGTRLTVL.

This clone was counted only a few times. V is TRBV28 and J is TRBJ1-6; 10 nucleotides match TRBD1. The ends lost 6 bases at V and 11 bases at J; junction bases unmatched: 7. There are 14 residues in the CDR3. Per germline, CDR1 MDHEN and CDR2 SYDVKM. CDR3 in amino acids: CASRTWDRGTPLHF. Here the CDR3 DNA reads TGTGCCAGCAGAACCTGGGACAGGGGTACACCCCTCCACTTT.

The chain carries TRBV5-1 and TRBJ1-4; D gene unclear. The length of the CDR3 is 16 residues. Germline V CDR1 and CDR2: SGHRS, YFSETQ. V was trimmed by 4 bases and J by 0 bases, leaving 13 bases between them. The chain's CDR3 is CASSRWADATNEKLFF. Here the CDR3 DNA reads TGCGCCAGCAGCCGTTGGGCAGATGCAACTAATGAAAAACTGTTTTTT.

The chain is built from TRBV19 and TRBJ2-6, with 8 nucleotides matching TRBD1. This CDR3 region has 17 residues. Germline V gene lookup returns CDR1 LNHDA and CDR2 SQIVND (reference sequence). V dropped 4 bases and J dropped 0; count of bases not matched to a gene: 5. CDR3 region: CASSRGQARSGANVLTF. CDR3 coding DNA: TGTGCCAGTAGTAGGGGACAGGCTCGCTCTGGGGCCAACGTCCTGACTTTC. The variable domain in full, completed from reference TRBV19 and TRBJ2-6, reads DGGITQSPKYLFRKEGQNVTLSCEQNLNHDAMYWYRQDPGQGLRLIYYSQIVNDFQKGDIAEGYSVSREKKESFPLTVTSAQKNPTAFYLCASSRGQARSGANVLTFGAGSRLTVL.

The chain combines TRBV15 with TRBJ2-1, with TRBD2 identical over 15 bases. This CDR3 has 16 residues. Germline CDR1 reads LNHNV; CDR2 reads YYDKDF (reference sequence). With 1 base clipped from V and 9 bases from J, the junction kept 4 bases outside the gene matches. This CDR3 reads CATSRVGLAGGGEQFF. The CDR3 nucleotides are TGTGCCACCAGCAGAGTCGGACTAGCGGGAGGGGGTGAGCAGTTCTTC.

The chain uses TRBV28 and TRBJ2-7; perhaps TRBD2 as D (6 bases). Germline V lookup: CDR1 MDHEN, CDR2 SYDVKM. CDR3 length: 15 amino acids. V lost 5 bases and J lost 1, with 15 bases in between. In DNA form, the CDR3 reads TGTGCCAGCAGTCCGGGGGATACTACATCCTACGAGCAGTACTTC. Its protein product is CASSPGDTTSYEQYF.

Written as DNA, the CDR3 is TGTGCCAGCAGTGGGACCTTTAACTACGAGCAGTACTTC. It codes for CASSGTFNYEQYF. This chain uses TRBV25-1 with TRBJ2-7, with D unresolved. Germline CDR1 and CDR2: MGHDK and SYGVNS. Trimming took 4 bases from V and 3 from J, leaving 10 bases between them. The CDR3 is 13 amino acids.

The chain uses TRBV7-2 and TRBJ2-3; no definite D call. The germline gives CDR1 SGHTA, CDR2 FQGNSA. The V end was cut by 1 base, the J end by 4 bases, with 3 bases between. This CDR3 has 12 amino acids. The CDR3 DNA reads TGTGCCAGCAGCTTAGACTCAGATACGCAGTATTTT. It is translated as CASSLDSDTQYF.

This chain uses TRBV5-4 with TRBJ1-1; 7 positions agree with TRBD1. Germline-derived CDR1 and CDR2 are SGHNT and YYREEE (reference sequence). This CDR3 has 17 residues. J was trimmed by 0 bases and V by 1 base; bases with no gene match: 9. The CDR3 reads CASSLKQGLPMNTEAFF. CDR3 DNA: TGTGCCAGCAGCTTGAAACAGGGGTTACCCATGAACACTGAAGCTTTCTTT.

This clone was seen a single time. The CDR3 bases are TGTGCCAGTCGGACAGGGACACCCTATGGCTACACCTTC. This codes for CASRTGTPYGYTF. The V gene is TRBV19, the J gene TRBJ1-2; 8 nucleotides line up with TRBD1. Per germline, CDR1 LNHDA and CDR2 SQIVND (reference sequence). Trimming cost V 8 bases and J 4 bases; bases outside gene matches: 6. The CDR3 runs to 13 residues.

The chain combines TRBV11-1 with TRBJ2-1, with 8 bases lining up with TRBD2. The germline V gene encodes CDR1 SGHAT and CDR2 FQDESV (reference sequence). V lost 1 base, J lost 5 bases, and 7 bases stayed unmatched. CDR3 size: 16 residues. CDR3 in DNA: TGTGCCAGCAGCTTAGGACGGGGGGGCCTCCACAATGAGCAGTTCTTC. Protein product: CASSLGRGGLHNEQFF.

This chain joins TRBV6-5 and TRBJ1-2, with D uncertain. The CDR3 loop spans 13 amino acids. Germline V gene lookup returns CDR1 MNHEY and CDR2 SVGAGI. Trimming removed 5 bases from V and 3 bases from J, with 10 bases in between. In DNA form, the CDR3 reads TGTGCCAGCAGTAAAGGACGGGACTATGGCTACACCTTC. This gives the protein CASSKGRDYGYTF.

The rearrangement uses TRBV5-4 and TRBJ2-2; 12 bases are shared with TRBD1. The CDR3 has 17 amino acids. Germline V gene data show CDR1 as SGHNT and CDR2 as YYREEE (reference sequence). Trimming at V came to 5 bases and at J to 3 bases, leaving 8 bases not matched to a gene. The CDR3 nucleotides read TGTGCCAGCAGATCCCGGGACAGGGGGCGCGACACCGGGGAGCTGTTTTTT. This sequence encodes CASRSRDRGRDTGELFF.

The V and J genes are TRBV7-9 and TRBJ1-3; D unresolved. The CDR3 is 15 amino acids. Germline loops: CDR1 SEHNR, CDR2 FQNEAQ (reference sequence). The germline V and J ends were trimmed by 3 bases and 0 bases, with 9 bases remaining between them. CDR3 in DNA: TGTGCCAGCAGCTTCCTCGCTTCCTCTGGAAACACCATATATTTT. Amino acids: CASSFLASSGNTIYF.

The CDR3, as DNA: TGTGCCAGCAGTTCCCGGACAGGGGGCGATGAGCAGTTCTTC. Translated: CASSSRTGGDEQFF. The chain links TRBV13 to TRBJ2-1; 11 bases are a match to TRBD1. V was pared by 6 bases and J by 8 bases, with 6 bases of the junction left unmatched. Germline V gives CDR1 PRHDT, CDR2 FYEKMQ (reference sequence). The CDR3 totals 14 residues.

This chain connects TRBV7-9 to TRBJ1-4; 7 nucleotides line up with TRBD1. Germline CDR1 SEHNR, CDR2 FQNEAQ (reference sequence). This CDR3 comprises 14 residues. V shed 5 bases, J shed 5 bases, and the junction held 5 bases outside the gene matches. The CDR3 here is CASSRTGPNEKLFF. CDR3 DNA sequence: TGTGCCAGCAGCAGGACAGGCCCGAATGAAAAACTGTTTTTT.

For this clone: The same CDR3 arises from other DNA sequences in this sample as well. The chain links TRBV18 to TRBJ2-3; D remains ambiguous. CDR1 is KGHSH, CDR2 LQKENI, per germline. Deletions cut 4 bases from V and 2 bases from J, with 7 bases between. CDR3 size: 13 residues. CDR3 sequence reads: CASSRGDTDTQYF. CDR3 nucleotide sequence: TGTGCCAGCTCACGTGGAGACACAGATACGCAGTATTTT.

The genes are TRBV27 and TRBJ2-3, with 7 bases identical to TRBD2. This CDR3 comprises 18 residues. V gave up 3 bases and J gave up 2 bases; unmatched junction bases: 14. The V gene's germline CDR1 is MNHEY and CDR2 SMNVEV (reference sequence). The CDR3 is CASSFWGEGPQNTDTQYF. For the CDR3, the DNA is TGTGCCAGCAGTTTTTGGGGGGAGGGCCCCCAGAACACAGATACGCAGTATTTT.

The chain recombines TRBV19 with TRBJ1-1; D is unclear. Germline lookup yields CDR1 LNHDA and CDR2 SQIVND (reference sequence). V shed 6 bases and J shed 4 bases, with 15 bases lying between them. The CDR3 totals 14 residues. CDR3 DNA sequence: TGTGCCAGTAGACCGGTGGAGTGGGGCACTGAAGCTTTCTTT. It specifies CASRPVEWGTEAFF.

This chain links TRBV5-8 with TRBJ1-3; D remains ambiguous. Germline CDR1 is SGHTS and CDR2 is YDEGEE. V was pared by 4 bases and J by 2 bases, with 10 bases between. The CDR3 spans 14 residues. The CDR3 sequence: CASSHGPPGNTIYF. The CDR3 DNA reads TGTGCCAGCAGCCACGGCCCCCCTGGAAACACCATATATTTT.

V and J are TRBV7-9 and TRBJ2-1, with 8 bases that match TRBD2. The CDR3 length is 17 residues. CDR1 is SEHNR and CDR2 is FQNEAQ in the germline V gene (reference sequence). V gave up 4 bases and J gave up 8 bases; unmatched junction bases: 16. The CDR3 DNA sequence: TGTGCCAGCAGCTCTCTACCGGGACTAGGGACCAGTGATGAGCAGTTCTTC. Translating gives CASSSLPGLGTSDEQFF. Variable domain in full (rest from reference TRBV7-9 and TRBJ2-1): DTGVSQNPRHKITKRGQNVTFRCDPISEHNRLYWYRQTLGQGPEFLTYFQNEAQLEKSRLLSDRFSAERPKGSFSTLEIQRTEQGDSAMYLCASSSLPGLGTSDEQFFGPGTRLTVL.

This clone was picked up a small number of times. This chain connects TRBV7-2 to TRBJ1-3; D perhaps matches TRBD1 (6 bases). Germline loops: CDR1 SGHTA, CDR2 FQGNSA. Trimming pared 1 base from V and 4 bases from J, leaving 11 bases between. The length of the CDR3 is 15 residues. The CDR3: CASSLEWDIGNTIYF. CDR3 in DNA: TGTGCCAGCAGCTTAGAATGGGACATCGGAAACACCATATATTTT.